These T cell receptor beta chains were read from a single sample in a study of graft-versus-host responses after intestinal transplantation. Antigens of these TCRs are unknown. The method was immunoSEQ multiplex PCR; TCRdb's version includes in-frame clones alone and lacks a portion of them. This sample yields roughly 97,000 clones, of which more than 85% are seen a single time; about 0.9% belongs to the top ten. This material consisted of unstimulated CD4+ T cells sorted from spleen or lymph node cells, taken before intestinal transplant. The receptors stem from a human donor who received an intestinal transplant. The CDR3 runs from the conserved cysteine through the conserved F or W. A D gene is named only where the DNA matches it firmly. Clone sizes are given selectively: once, few, many, or a class where the clone is expanded.

j_call v_call d_call clone_size cdr3_aa cdr3_nt
TRBJ1-5 TRBV18 - - CASSPLRGDQPQHF TGTGCCAGCTCACCCCTGCGGGGGGATCAGCCCCAGCATTTT
TRBJ2-4 TRBV11-2 - - CASSAGTPPADIQYF TGTGCCAGCAGCGCCGGGACGCCACCAGCGGACATTCAGTACTTC
TRBJ2-7 TRBV15 - - CATSRRSDSSYEQYF TGTGCCACCAGCAGAAGATCGGACAGCTCCTACGAGCAGTACTTC
TRBJ2-3 TRBV7-9 - - CASSSATDTQYF TGTGCCAGCAGTTCCGCCACAGATACGCAGTATTTT
TRBJ2-5 TRBV29-1 TRBD1 - CSVEAGQEETQYF TGCAGCGTTGAAGCGGGACAGGAAGAGACCCAGTACTTC
TRBJ2-5 TRBV7-2 - - CASSLARNQETQYF TGTGCCAGCAGCCTGGCGCGGAACCAAGAGACCCAGTACTTC
TRBJ2-1 TRBV4-1 - - CASGGPPYNEQFF TGCGCCAGCGGCGGACCCCCCTACAATGAGCAGTTCTTC
TRBJ2-4 TRBV10-2 - - CASKMGGGIDIQYF TGCGCCAGCAAAATGGGCGGAGGGATTGATATTCAGTACTTC
TRBJ2-1 TRBV29-1 - - CSVVRRVTYNEQFF TGCAGCGTTGTAAGGCGGGTAACCTACAATGAGCAGTTCTTC
TRBJ2-2 TRBV7-7 TRBD1 - CASSQDRGRELFF TGTGCCAGCAGCCAGGACAGGGGCCGGGAGCTGTTTTTT
TRBJ1-5 TRBV6-1 - - CASSIGGADQPQHF TGTGCCAGCAGCATAGGGGGGGCAGATCAGCCCCAGCATTTT
TRBJ2-7 TRBV5-4 TRBD1 - CASSLRTGGVYEQYF TGTGCCAGCAGCTTACGGACAGGGGGGGTCTACGAGCAGTACTTC
TRBJ2-1 TRBV9 TRBD2 - CASSRTSGSTYNEQFF TGTGCCAGCAGCCGGACTAGCGGGAGCACCTACAATGAGCAGTTCTTC
TRBJ1-6 TRBV7-2 - - CASTTRGTYNSPLHF TGTGCCAGCACCACCAGGGGAACCTATAATTCACCCCTCCACTTT
TRBJ2-1 TRBV30 - - CAWSVLRRRGFEQFF TGTGCCTGGAGTGTACTACGGCGGCGCGGGTTCGAGCAGTTCTTC
TRBJ1-2 TRBV7-9 TRBD1 - CATKLGQGGRTNYGYTF TGTGCCACCAAGCTTGGACAGGGTGGCAGGACTAACTATGGCTACACCTTC
TRBJ2-7 TRBV7-9 TRBD1 - CASSLDQGDEQYF TGTGCCAGCAGCTTAGACCAGGGGGACGAGCAGTACTTC
TRBJ2-7 TRBV5-4 - few CASSLGGRPYEQYF TGTGCCAGCAGCTTGGGGGGCCGCCCCTACGAGCAGTACTTC
TRBJ2-3 TRBV7-9 - - CASSLEMTTAGPDTQYF TGTGCCAGCAGCTTAGAAATGACCACCGCAGGACCGGATACGCAGTATTTT
TRBJ1-1 TRBV19 - - CASRPLREYTEAFF TGTGCCAGTAGACCCTTAAGGGAGTACACTGAAGCTTTCTTT
TRBJ2-5 TRBV10-1 - - CASSEDAGRETQYF TGCGCCAGCAGTGAGGATGCGGGAAGAGAGACCCAGTACTTC
TRBJ2-1 TRBV5-1 - - CASSLITAYNEQFF TGCGCCAGCAGCTTGATCACAGCTTACAATGAGCAGTTCTTC
TRBJ1-5 TRBV11-3 TRBD1 once CANKHLGQGISNQPQHF TGTGCCAACAAACACCTGGGACAGGGGATAAGCAATCAGCCCCAGCATTTT
TRBJ2-7 TRBV5-1 - - CASSLRGYEQYF TGCGCCAGCAGCTTGCGGGGTTACGAGCAGTACTTC
TRBJ1-3 TRBV5-5 - - CASSLVGSGNTIYF TGTGCCAGCAGCTTGGTTGGCTCTGGAAACACCATATATTTT
TRBJ2-1 TRBV6-4 TRBD2 once CASSRVPSGSRAEQFF TGTGCCAGCAGTCGGGTTCCTAGCGGGAGCAGGGCTGAGCAGTTCTTC
TRBJ1-5 TRBV5-6 TRBD1 - CASSHTGGRNQPQHF TGTGCCAGCAGCCACACAGGGGGCCGCAATCAGCCCCAGCATTTT